This T cell receptor beta chain derives from a study of T cell repertoires in cytomegalovirus infection. Study summary: In the study, CMV epitopes included recently identified HLA-C-restricted and well-studied HLA-B-restricted ones. Public TCR beta signatures marked donors with CMV infection and the matching HLA. Study observations and caveats: CMV-specific HLA-C-restricted TCR beta clonotypes dominated the ex vivo response. Identification of carriers of CMV plus the relevant HLA was achieved through cumulative public TCR beta family frequency.

This CDR3 is 15 amino acids long. V was shortened by 3 bases and J by 0 bases, with 12 bases between the two germline ends. CDR1 is DFQATT, CDR2 SNEGSKA, per germline (reference sequence). TCRdb recomputed calls from the reads with MiXCR, one row per CDR3 protein. The table includes about 830,000 distinct CDR3 sequences, approximately 32% detected once. About this clonotype: Antigen unknown.

The source material was cultured CD8+ T cells from PBMCs, sampled from culture after CMV antigen stimulation. The TCR originated in a human donor in good health (CMV status not recorded). Some clones in this sample may be carry-over from other donors' samples. The gene calls are TRBV20-1 and TRBJ1-5; TRBD1 might be the D (6 bases). Written as DNA, the CDR3 is TGCAGTGCTAGCAGGGGTCGGACTAGCAATCAGCCCCAGCATTTT. Amino acid sequence: CSASRGRTSNQPQHF.